The entry below gives a single T cell receptor beta chain sequence along with its context. The data were taken from a study of blood T cell repertoires in COVID-19. Across the whole study: Samples came from the United States, Italy and Spain, spanning acute and convalescent COVID-19. Sources were T cells, B-cell-depleted T cells, or PBMCs; the material itself was cDNA or gDNA.

Original analysis: The authors estimated nucleated cell counts from reference gene primer amplification. Sequenced by immunoSEQ multiplex PCR; TCRdb stores in-frame clones only, minus some. V and J calls plus clone size are reproduced from that table; the DNA served to infer D and trimming. This table has about 270,000 clones, around nine tenths appearing once. V dropped 4 bases and J dropped 3 bases, with 15 bases sitting between them. In germline, CDR1 is LGHDT, CDR2 YNNKEL (reference sequence). The CDR3 spans 15 residues. This sequence originates from a man aged 35-49 years who had recovered from COVID-19. The gene calls are TRBV3-1 (or the pseudogene TRBV3-2) and TRBJ1-1, with a weak D call TRBD1 (5 bases). What was sequenced was peripheral blood. The CDR3 loop is CASSPLRRGDTEAFF. CDR3 coding DNA: TGTGCCAGCAGCCCGCTGAGGCGGGGGGACACTGAAGCTTTCTTT.